This passage covers 32 T cell receptor beta chains from one sample sequenced in a study of cytotoxic CD8 clonotypes in ibrutinib-treated CLL. Some clones are missing from TCRdb's copy, which holds only in-frame ones; the method was immunoSEQ multiplex PCR. This sample has tens of thousands of clones, with about nine tenths found just once. This material consisted of PBMCs, taken after 12 months of ibrutinib treatment. These TCRs come from a human donor with chronic lymphocytic leukemia.

This clone occurred once. The J gene is TRBJ1-2, the V gene TRBV30; D unclear. Germline assignment: CDR1 GTSNPN and CDR2 SVGIG (reference sequence). This CDR3 contains 17 residues. V was cut by 4 bases and J by 0 bases, with 21 bases left in between. CDR3 bases: TGTGCCTGGACGCCAGGCAAGACTTCCACGTCTAACTATGGCTACACCTTC. Translated, it gives CAWTPGKTSTSNYGYTF.

V is TRBV2 and J is TRBJ1-5; D is undetermined. Germline values: CDR1 SNHLY, CDR2 FYNNEI. The V gene lost 4 bases and the J gene lost 10 bases, with 11 bases spanning the gap. This CDR3 spans 12 amino acids. CDR3 sequence: CASSGWRTPQHF. Written as DNA, the CDR3 is TGTGCCAGCAGTGGTTGGCGGACCCCCCAGCATTTT. The full variable domain, completed using reference TRBV2 and TRBJ1-5, is EPEVTQTPSHQVTQMGQEVILRCVPISNHLYFYWYRQILGQKVEFLVSFYNNEISEKSEIFDDQFSVERPDGSNFTLKIRSTKLEDSAMYFCASSGWRTPQHFGDGTRLSIL.

The rearrangement uses TRBV4-2 and TRBJ2-7; D is ambiguous. V was trimmed by 1 base and J by 0 bases, leaving 10 bases between them. Germline V gives CDR1 LGHNA, CDR2 YNFKEQ. The CDR3 is 15 amino acids. This CDR3 is CASSQGTASSYEQYF. The CDR3 nucleotides are TGTGCCAGCAGCCAAGGGACCGCGAGCTCCTACGAGCAGTACTTC.

V and J are TRBV7-9 and TRBJ2-7, with D perhaps TRBD2 (7 bases). CDR3 length: 17 residues. Germline V gene sequence: CDR1 SEHNR, CDR2 FQNEAQ (reference sequence). Between the trimmed V and J ends, which lost 0 bases and 5 bases, there was a span of 20 bases. CDR3: CASSLAPGGRVKNEQYF. The CDR3 DNA follows: TGTGCCAGCAGCTTAGCCCCGGGGGGCAGGGTGAAGAACGAGCAGTACTTC.

In this sample, this clone turned up a few times. V gene TRBV5-1 combines with J gene TRBJ1-3; D might be TRBD1 (5 bases). The germline V and J ends were trimmed by 4 bases and 4 bases, with 9 bases remaining between them. In germline, CDR1 is SGHRS, CDR2 YFSETQ. This CDR3 spans 13 amino acids. The CDR3 here is CASSERGGNTIYF. For the CDR3, the DNA is TGCGCCAGCAGCGAAAGGGGCGGAAACACCATATATTTT.

V gene TRBV4-2 combines with J gene TRBJ1-3, with a possible D match to TRBD1 (5 bases). CDR1 is LGHNA and CDR2 is YNFKEQ in the germline V gene. The CDR3 covers 15 residues. Trimming took off 4 bases at V and 4 bases at J, with 14 bases between the two ends. The CDR3 loop reads CASSPELGVGNTIYF. The CDR3, as DNA: TGTGCCAGCAGCCCGGAGCTAGGGGTAGGAAACACCATATATTTT.

V is TRBV9 and J is TRBJ2-7; TRBD2 agrees at 15 bases. The CDR3 runs to 16 residues. Germline CDR1 SGDLS, CDR2 YYNGEE. Germline trimming cut 4 bases from V and 2 bases from J; bases unmatched to any gene: 4. CDR3 sequence (DNA): TGTGCCAGCAGCAACGGACTAGCGGGAGGGACCTACGAGCAGTACTTC. The encoded protein is CASSNGLAGGTYEQYF.

The rearrangement joins TRBV15 to TRBJ1-5, with D possibly TRBD1 on 5 matching bases. Germline V gives CDR1 LNHNV, CDR2 YYDKDF (reference sequence). V gave up 2 bases and J gave up 3 bases, with 14 bases separating them. The CDR3 sequence is 16 residues long. The CDR3 DNA follows: TGTGCCACCAGCAGACTTCTAGGGGAGGTCAATCAGCCCCAGCATTTT. Translation gives CATSRLLGEVNQPQHF.

The rearrangement joins TRBV28 to TRBJ2-2; D is possibly TRBD1 (6 bases). V gave up 7 bases and J gave up 4 bases, with 13 bases separating them. From germline, CDR1 is MDHEN and CDR2 SYDVKM. This CDR3 has 14 residues. The CDR3 reads CASNLHRVTGELFF. In DNA, the CDR3 is TGTGCCAGCAACTTACACAGGGTCACCGGGGAGCTGTTTTTT.

CDR3 bases: TGTGCCAGCAGTTACAGGGTTGGTCAGCCCCAGCATTTT. It codes for CASSYRVGQPQHF. The chain combines TRBV6-5 with TRBJ1-5; no clear D gene. Germline V CDR1 and CDR2: MNHEY, SVGAGI. The ends were cut back, 2 bases at V and 6 bases at J, with 8 bases in the middle. The CDR3 length is 13 residues.

In its sample, this clone was seen once. This rearrangement joins TRBV11-1 to TRBJ2-1; TRBD2 matches 14 bases. Trimming cost V 5 bases and J 0 bases; bases outside gene matches: 6. There are 18 residues in the CDR3. The germline CDR1 and CDR2 sequences are SGHAT and FQDESV (reference sequence). The CDR3 spells CASSRTSGRWNSYNEQFF. The CDR3 DNA sequence: TGTGCCAGCAGCCGGACTAGCGGGAGGTGGAACTCCTACAATGAGCAGTTCTTC.

The chain uses TRBV7-2 and TRBJ1-3; 8 bases line up with TRBD1. The CDR3 totals 14 residues. Germline assignment: CDR1 SGHTA and CDR2 FQGNSA. V lost 6 bases, J lost 7 bases, and 8 bases stayed unmatched. The CDR3 protein is CASSYLGQGNTIYF. The CDR3 region has the DNA TGTGCCAGCAGTTACCTTGGACAGGGCAACACCATATATTTT.

This clone was recorded only once. The V gene is TRBV27, the J gene TRBJ2-4; the D is unclear. Trimming took off 6 bases at V and 4 bases at J, with 16 bases between the two ends. CDR3 length equals 15 residues. From germline, CDR1 is MNHEY and CDR2 SMNVEV (reference sequence). CDR3 residues: CASSPLGSLKNIQYF. The CDR3 nucleotides read TGTGCCAGCAGCCCCCTAGGATCGCTAAAAAACATTCAGTACTTC.

The chain joins TRBV5-1 to TRBJ2-7; 9 nucleotides match TRBD1. Germline CDR1 reads SGHRS; CDR2 reads YFSETQ. The CDR3 sequence is 14 residues long. Germline trimming cut 2 bases from V and 5 bases from J; bases unmatched to any gene: 5. The CDR3 region has the DNA TGCGCCAGCAGCTTCCGGGACAGGGTTGACGAGCAGTACTTC. It specifies CASSFRDRVDEQYF.

The V call is TRBV27, the J call TRBJ2-1; possible D gene TRBD2, 6 bases. Trimming shortened V by 0 bases and J by 5 bases, and 17 bases separated the two germline ends. Per germline, CDR1 MNHEY and CDR2 SMNVEV (reference sequence). This CDR3 has 17 amino acids. CDR3 DNA: TGTGCCAGCAGTTTATCGGGGTATGCGGGACCTAACAATGAGCAGTTCTTC. This encodes CASSLSGYAGPNNEQFF.

V gene TRBV7-2 combines with J gene TRBJ2-1; D gene unclear. The CDR3 contains 13 residues. V was pared by 4 bases and J by 5 bases, with 9 bases between. Per the germline V gene, CDR1 is SGHTA and CDR2 is FQGNSA. The CDR3 sequence: CASSSNYNNEQFF. DNA of the CDR3: TGTGCCAGCAGCTCTAACTACAACAATGAGCAGTTCTTC.

For this clone: A junction boundary mismatches the germline segment, possibly from a read error. The V and J genes are TRBV6-5 and TRBJ1-1, with 8 bases matching TRBD1. From germline, CDR1 is MNHEY and CDR2 SVGAGI. The length of the CDR3 is 12 residues. CDR3 coding DNA: TGTGCCAGCAGTCGAGTGACAGGGGAAGATTTCTTT. It codes for CASSRVTGEDFF.

The rearrangement links TRBV7-9 to TRBJ2-7; no reliable D call. The CDR3 covers 15 residues. CDR1 and CDR2 (germline): SEHNR, FQNEAQ (reference sequence). V lost 4 bases and J 0 bases, leaving 13 bases between the germline ends. CDR3: CASSSPGRSSYEQYF. CDR3 coding DNA: TGTGCCAGCAGCTCCCCCGGTAGAAGCTCCTACGAGCAGTACTTC.

This clone was observed a few times. The chain carries TRBV5-1 and TRBJ2-7; 13 bases agree with TRBD2. V was pared by 2 bases and J by 5 bases, with 7 bases of the junction left unmatched. The CDR3 totals 16 residues. Looked up from germline, CDR1 is SGHRS and CDR2 is YFSETQ. The CDR3 region has the DNA TGCGCCAGCAGCTTAAAACTAGCGGGAGGGTTACACGAGCAGTACTTC. It encodes CASSLKLAGGLHEQYF.

For the CDR3, the DNA is TGTGCCAGCAGCCTAACGGACGGGTACACAGATACGCAGTATTTT. This translates into CASSLTDGYTDTQYF. The J gene is TRBJ2-3, the V gene TRBV9; D uncertain. Germline V gene lookup returns CDR1 SGDLS and CDR2 YYNGEE. The CDR3 has 15 residues. V was pared by 4 bases and J by 2 bases, with 14 bases between.

The rearrangement links TRBV6-4 to TRBJ1-1; D is perhaps TRBD1 (5 bases). The ends were cut back, 2 bases at V and 3 bases at J, with 7 bases in the middle. Germline-derived CDR1 and CDR2 are MRHNA and SNTAGT. This CDR3 has 13 amino acids. CDR3: CASSDRGDTEAFF. The CDR3 DNA follows: TGTGCCAGCAGTGACAGGGGTGACACTGAAGCTTTCTTT.

This rearrangement joins TRBV18 to TRBJ1-2; 8 bases fit TRBD1. The germline gives CDR1 KGHSH, CDR2 LQKENI. The CDR3 is 17 amino acids. V was clipped by 5 bases and J by 6 bases; unmatched bases: 17. The CDR3 spells CASSTELGQGGVDGYTF. CDR3 nucleotides: TGTGCCAGCTCAACGGAACTCGGACAGGGTGGGGTCGATGGCTACACCTTC. Full variable domain (missing parts from reference TRBV18 and TRBJ1-2): NAGVMQNPRHLVRRRGQEARLRCSPMKGHSHVYWYRQLPEEGLKFMVYLQKENIIDESGMPKERFSAEFPKEGPSILRIQQVVRGDSAAYFCASSTELGQGGVDGYTFGSGTRLTVV.

The chain uses TRBV5-1 and TRBJ2-1, with 7 bases identical to TRBD2. The CDR3 sequence is 13 residues long. CDR1 SGHRS and CDR2 YFSETQ come from the germline V gene. The V segment lost 4 bases and the J segment 5 bases; nucleotides outside the gene matches: 3. The CDR3 DNA sequence: TGCGCCAGCAGCGGGGGAGGGAACAATGAGCAGTTCTTC. Its translation: CASSGGGNNEQFF.

The rearrangement joins TRBV15 to TRBJ2-6; tentative D call: TRBD1 (6 bases). Germline CDR1 LNHNV, CDR2 YYDKDF (reference sequence). The CDR3 length is 18 residues. Trimming took 2 bases from V and 7 from J, leaving 21 bases between them. CDR3 region: CATSRLGPQGSGANVLTF. Written as DNA, the CDR3 is TGTGCCACCAGCAGATTGGGGCCCCAGGGGAGTGGTGCCAACGTCCTGACTTTC.

The CDR3 spells CATAGDISTDTQYF. The CDR3 DNA sequence: TGTGCCACTGCCGGCGACATATCCACAGATACGCAGTATTTT. This chain connects TRBV7-2 to TRBJ2-3, with D unclear. V was trimmed by 10 bases and J by 2 bases, leaving 16 bases between them. Per the germline V gene, CDR1 is SGHTA and CDR2 is FQGNSA. CDR3 length: 14 amino acids.

As to this clone: The junction does not match germline at one end; this may be a read error. The J gene is TRBJ2-3, the V gene TRBV28; 8 bases match TRBD2. The CDR3 has 11 amino acids. CDR1 is MDHEN and CDR2 is SYDVKM in the germline V gene. The CDR3 loop is CASRSREGTDF. CDR3 nucleotide sequence: TGTGCCAGCAGGTCCCGGGAGGGCACGGATTTT.

V and J are TRBV12-5 and TRBJ2-7; D unclear. Germline V gene sequence: CDR1 LGHNT, CDR2 FRNRAP. V lost 6 bases and J 1 base, leaving 7 bases between the germline ends. The CDR3 is 12 amino acids. In DNA, the CDR3 is TGTGCTAGTGGGCTGCAGTCCTACGAGCAGTACTTC. Protein sequence: CASGLQSYEQYF.

The chain has TRBV9 and TRBJ2-3; the D is unclear. The CDR3 loop spans 14 amino acids. Trimming shortened V by 0 bases and J by 6 bases, and 11 bases separated the two germline ends. In germline, CDR1 is SGDLS, CDR2 YYNGEE. The CDR3 nucleotides are TGTGCCAGCAGCGTAGACCTGTCAGCGGATACGCAGTATTTT. The encoded protein is CASSVDLSADTQYF. Variable domain in full (rest from reference TRBV9 and TRBJ2-3): DSGVTQTPKHLITATGQRVTLRCSPRSGDLSVYWYQQSLDQGLQFLIQYYNGEERAKGNILERFSAQQFPDLHSELNLSSLELGDSALYFCASSVDLSADTQYFGPGTRLTVL.

This chain connects TRBV4-1 to TRBJ2-3; 7 nucleotides align to TRBD1. The CDR3 is made up of 13 amino acids. In germline, CDR1 is MGHRA, CDR2 YSYEKL. V was clipped by 3 bases and J by 7 bases; unmatched bases: 4. The CDR3 DNA is TGCGCCAGCAGCCAGACGACAGGGAATACGCAGTATTTT. This codes for CASSQTTGNTQYF.

The chain carries TRBV9 and TRBJ1-6; D is undetermined. Germline loops: CDR1 SGDLS, CDR2 YYNGEE. V shed 7 bases and J shed 1 base, with 12 bases lying between them. The CDR3 extends over 15 amino acids. CDR3: CASQATPSYNSPLHF. The CDR3 bases are TGTGCCAGCCAAGCGACTCCTTCCTATAATTCACCCCTCCACTTT.

V and J are TRBV19 and TRBJ2-3, with D unresolved. The CDR3 contains 16 residues. Trimming stripped 6 bases from V and 0 bases from J, with 16 bases between. Germline V lookup: CDR1 LNHDA, CDR2 SQIVND (reference sequence). The CDR3 here is CASSGRQHRSTDTQYF. The CDR3 DNA is TGTGCCAGTAGCGGACGGCAACATCGAAGCACAGATACGCAGTATTTT.

The chain couples TRBV19 to TRBJ2-3; D remains ambiguous. With 0 bases removed from V and 2 bases from J, the gap between germline ends came to 3 bases. Per the germline V gene, CDR1 is LNHDA and CDR2 is SQIVND (reference sequence). The CDR3 has 13 residues. The CDR3 is CASSIDNTDTQYF. Here the CDR3 DNA reads TGTGCCAGTAGTATAGACAACACAGATACGCAGTATTTT.